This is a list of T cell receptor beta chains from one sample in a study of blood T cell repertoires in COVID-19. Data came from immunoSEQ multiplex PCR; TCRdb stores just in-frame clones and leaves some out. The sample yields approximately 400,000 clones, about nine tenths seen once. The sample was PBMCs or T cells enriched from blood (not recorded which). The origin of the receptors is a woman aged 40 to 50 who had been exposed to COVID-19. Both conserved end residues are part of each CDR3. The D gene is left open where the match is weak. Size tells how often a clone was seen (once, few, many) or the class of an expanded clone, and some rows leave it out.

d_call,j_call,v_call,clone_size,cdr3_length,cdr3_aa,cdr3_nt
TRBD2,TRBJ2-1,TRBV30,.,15,CAWSVLASGYNEQFF,TGTGCCTGGAGTGTATTGGCTAGCGGGTACAATGAGCAGTTCTTC
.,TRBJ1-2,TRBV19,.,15,CAASENRDINYGYTF,TGTGCCGCATCAGAGAACCGGGACATTAACTATGGCTACACCTTC
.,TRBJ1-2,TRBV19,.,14,CASTTLGRDYGYTF,TGTGCCAGTACCACACTGGGCAGGGACTATGGCTACACCTTC
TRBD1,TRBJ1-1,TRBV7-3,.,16,CASSLQDRGMNTEAFF,TGTGCCAGCAGCCTGCAGGACAGGGGGATGAACACTGAAGCTTTCTTT
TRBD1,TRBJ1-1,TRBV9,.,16,CASSAKPGQDSTEAFF,TGTGCCAGCAGCGCTAAACCGGGACAGGATAGCACTGAAGCTTTCTTT
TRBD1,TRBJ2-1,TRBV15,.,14,CATSRDDRGNEQFF,TGTGCCACCAGCAGAGATGACAGGGGTAATGAGCAGTTCTTC
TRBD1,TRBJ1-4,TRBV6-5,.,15,CASSPQQGALEKLFF,TGTGCCAGCAGTCCGCAACAGGGGGCATTAGAAAAACTGTTTTTT
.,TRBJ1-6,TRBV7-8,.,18,CASSFNQLGSSYNSPLHF,TGTGCCAGCAGCTTTAACCAGCTAGGAAGCTCCTATAATTCACCCCTCCACTTT
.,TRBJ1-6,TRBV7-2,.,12,CASSLTNSPLHF,TGTGCCAGCAGCTTAACAAATTCACCCCTCCACTTT
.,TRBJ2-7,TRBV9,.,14,CASSPRHSSYEQYF,TGTGCCAGCAGCCCCCGACACTCCTCCTACGAGCAGTACTTC
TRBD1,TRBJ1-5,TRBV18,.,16,CASSPGQGSGNQPQHF,TGTGCCAGCTCACCAGGACAGGGGTCGGGTAATCAGCCCCAGCATTTT
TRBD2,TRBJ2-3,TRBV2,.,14,CASLARGGLHTQYF,TGTGCCAGTTTAGCACGGGGGGGCCTGCATACGCAGTATTTT
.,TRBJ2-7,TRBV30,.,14,CAWSWRNEGYEQYF,TGTGCCTGGAGTTGGCGCAACGAGGGCTACGAGCAGTACTTC
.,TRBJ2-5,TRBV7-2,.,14,CASSPLGGKRTQYF,TGTGCCAGCAGCCCCCTAGGGGGTAAGAGAACCCAGTACTTC
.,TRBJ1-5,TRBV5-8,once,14,CASSLGHPNQPQHF,TGTGCCAGCAGCTTGGGGCACCCCAATCAGCCCCAGCATTTT
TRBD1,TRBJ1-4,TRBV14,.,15,CASSQGFRGREKLFF,TGTGCCAGCAGCCAAGGTTTCAGGGGGCGTGAAAAACTGTTTTTT
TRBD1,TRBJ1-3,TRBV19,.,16,CASSGYRGLAGNTIYF,TGTGCCAGTAGTGGGTACAGGGGGCTAGCTGGAAACACCATATATTTT
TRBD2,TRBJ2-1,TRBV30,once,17,CAWSVFRTSGGAAEQFF,TGTGCCTGGAGTGTTTTCCGGACTAGCGGGGGGGCCGCTGAGCAGTTCTTC
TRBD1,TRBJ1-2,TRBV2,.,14,CASSVDRANYGYTF,TGTGCCAGCAGCGTGGACAGGGCCAACTATGGCTACACCTTC
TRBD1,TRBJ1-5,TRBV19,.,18,CASRPVGKTGSLNQPQHF,TGTGCCAGTAGACCCGTGGGCAAGACAGGGTCTCTGAATCAGCCCCAGCATTTT
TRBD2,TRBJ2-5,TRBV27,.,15,CASSLRAGGQETQYF,TGTGCCAGCAGTTTACGAGCGGGGGGGCAAGAGACCCAGTACTTC
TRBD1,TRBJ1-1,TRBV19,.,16,CASHDRGGLGNTEAFF,TGTGCCAGCCATGACAGGGGAGGCTTAGGGAACACTGAAGCTTTCTTT
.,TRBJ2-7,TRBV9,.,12,CASSVYGGEQYF,TGTGCCAGCAGCGTATACGGCGGTGAGCAGTACTTC
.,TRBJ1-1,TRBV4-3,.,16,CASSQEAQGRVTEAFF,TGCGCCAGCAGCCAAGAGGCACAGGGCAGGGTCACTGAAGCTTTCTTT
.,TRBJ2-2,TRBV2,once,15,CASSESRLYTGELFF,TGTGCCAGCAGTGAATCAAGACTATACACCGGGGAGCTGTTTTTT
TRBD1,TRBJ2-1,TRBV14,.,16,CASSQGGRTGENEQFF,TGTGCCAGCAGCCAAGGTGGTCGGACAGGGGAAAATGAGCAGTTCTTC
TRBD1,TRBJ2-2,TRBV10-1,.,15,CASSPGTGNTGELFF,TGCGCCAGCAGCCCCGGGACAGGGAACACCGGGGAGCTGTTTTTT
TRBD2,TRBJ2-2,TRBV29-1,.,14,CSVPRLADTGELFF,TGCAGCGTGCCCAGACTAGCAGACACCGGGGAGCTGTTTTTT
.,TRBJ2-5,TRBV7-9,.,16,CASSLDRRRGGETQYF,TGTGCCAGCAGCTTAGATCGCCGCAGGGGAGGGGAGACCCAGTACTTC
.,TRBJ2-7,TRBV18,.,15,CASSSPGQNSYEQYF,TGTGCCAGCTCATCTCCGGGACAAAATTCCTACGAGCAGTACTTC
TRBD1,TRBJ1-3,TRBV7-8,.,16,CASSPRGTGSGNTIYF,TGTGCCAGCAGCCCCCGTGGGACAGGCTCTGGAAACACCATATATTTT
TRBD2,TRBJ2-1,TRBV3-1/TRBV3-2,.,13,CASSAGVRNEQFF,TGTGCCAGCAGCGCGGGAGTTCGGAATGAGCAGTTCTTC
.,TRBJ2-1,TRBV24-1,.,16,CATSDLMWRVDNEQFF,TGTGCCACCAGTGATTTGATGTGGCGGGTAGACAATGAGCAGTTCTTC
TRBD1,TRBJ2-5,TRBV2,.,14,CATRDRGNVETQYF,TGTGCCACGCGGGACAGGGGCAATGTTGAGACCCAGTACTTC
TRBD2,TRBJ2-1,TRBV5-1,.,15,CASSLGSGRVNEQFF,TGCGCCAGCAGCTTGGGTAGCGGGAGGGTCAATGAGCAGTTCTTC
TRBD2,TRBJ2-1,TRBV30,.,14,CALTSGGFYNEQFF,TGTGCCCTCACGAGCGGGGGGTTCTACAATGAGCAGTTCTTC
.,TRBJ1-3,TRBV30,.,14,CAWSEDFSGNTIYF,TGTGCCTGGAGTGAGGACTTCTCTGGAAACACCATATATTTT
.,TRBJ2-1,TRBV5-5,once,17,CASSLSNQRLLYNEQFF,TGTGCCAGCAGCTTGAGCAACCAGCGGCTACTCTACAATGAGCAGTTCTTC
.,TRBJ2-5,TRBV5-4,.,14,CASSLVGQQETQYF,TGTGCCAGCAGCTTGGTAGGACAGCAAGAGACCCAGTACTTC
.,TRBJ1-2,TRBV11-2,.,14,CASSFSDGGNGYTF,TGTGCCAGCAGCTTTTCCGACGGGGGTAATGGCTACACCTTC
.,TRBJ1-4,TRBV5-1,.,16,CASQPGQPFSAEKLFF,TGCGCCAGCCAACCGGGACAACCTTTCTCGGCTGAAAAACTGTTTTTT
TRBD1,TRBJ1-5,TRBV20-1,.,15,CSASKGTADSQPQHF,TGCAGTGCTAGTAAGGGGACAGCGGATAGTCAGCCCCAGCATTTT
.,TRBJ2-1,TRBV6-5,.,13,CASSYGPYNEQFF,TGTGCCAGCAGTTATGGGCCCTACAATGAGCAGTTCTTC
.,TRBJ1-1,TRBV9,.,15,CASSVGTAMNTEAFF,TGTGCCAGCAGCGTAGGGACAGCCATGAACACTGAAGCTTTCTTT
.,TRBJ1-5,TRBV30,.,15,CAWSVGGWVDQPQHF,TGTGCCTGGAGTGTAGGAGGATGGGTGGATCAGCCCCAGCATTTT
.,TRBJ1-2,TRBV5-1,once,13,CASSFGGAEGYTF,TGCGCCAGCAGCTTTGGGGGGGCCGAAGGCTACACCTTC
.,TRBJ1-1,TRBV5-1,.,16,CASSFQGSGVNTEAFF,TGCGCCAGCAGCTTTCAGGGTTCTGGAGTGAACACTGAAGCTTTCTTT
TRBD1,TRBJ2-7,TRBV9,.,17,CASSVGDTGQRNYEQYF,TGTGCCAGCAGCGTAGGGGATACGGGACAGAGAAACTACGAGCAGTACTTC
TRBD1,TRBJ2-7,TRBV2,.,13,CASRGDRGRRQYF,TGTGCCAGCAGGGGGGACAGGGGGCGCAGGCAGTACTTC
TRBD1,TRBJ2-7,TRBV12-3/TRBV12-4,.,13,CASSRDRDYEQYF,TGTGCCAGCAGCCGGGACAGGGACTACGAGCAGTACTTC
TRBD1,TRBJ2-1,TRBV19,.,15,CASSIWSRGRNEQFF,TGTGCCAGTAGTATTTGGTCAAGGGGGCGCAATGAGCAGTTCTTC
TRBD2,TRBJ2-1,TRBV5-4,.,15,CASSLSGRGFAEQFF,TGTGCCAGCAGCTTGAGCGGGAGAGGGTTCGCTGAGCAGTTCTTC
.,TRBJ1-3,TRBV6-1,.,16,CASSDMGGRGGNTIYF,TGTGCCAGCAGTGACATGGGGGGAAGAGGTGGAAACACCATATATTTT
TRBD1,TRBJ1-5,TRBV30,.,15,CAWSSGGGGNQPQHF,TGTGCCTGGAGCTCAGGGGGCGGTGGCAATCAGCCCCAGCATTTT
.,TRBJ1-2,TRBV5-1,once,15,CASSLDWGRVGGYTF,TGCGCCAGCAGCTTGGATTGGGGCAGGGTTGGTGGCTACACCTTC